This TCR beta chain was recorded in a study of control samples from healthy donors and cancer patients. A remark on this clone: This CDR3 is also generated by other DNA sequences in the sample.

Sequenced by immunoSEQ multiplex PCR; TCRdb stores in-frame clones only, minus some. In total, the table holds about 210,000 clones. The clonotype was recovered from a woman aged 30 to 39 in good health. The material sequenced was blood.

The CDR3 coding sequence is TGCGCCAGCAGCTTGTCTGGTGGGACTGAAGCTTTCTTT. Its protein product is CASSLSGGTEAFF. The V and J genes are TRBV5-1 and TRBJ1-1, with no clear D. The CDR3 contains 13 residues. Germline CDR1 reads SGHRS; CDR2 reads YFSETQ. V lost 1 base, J lost 5 bases, and 9 bases lay in between.